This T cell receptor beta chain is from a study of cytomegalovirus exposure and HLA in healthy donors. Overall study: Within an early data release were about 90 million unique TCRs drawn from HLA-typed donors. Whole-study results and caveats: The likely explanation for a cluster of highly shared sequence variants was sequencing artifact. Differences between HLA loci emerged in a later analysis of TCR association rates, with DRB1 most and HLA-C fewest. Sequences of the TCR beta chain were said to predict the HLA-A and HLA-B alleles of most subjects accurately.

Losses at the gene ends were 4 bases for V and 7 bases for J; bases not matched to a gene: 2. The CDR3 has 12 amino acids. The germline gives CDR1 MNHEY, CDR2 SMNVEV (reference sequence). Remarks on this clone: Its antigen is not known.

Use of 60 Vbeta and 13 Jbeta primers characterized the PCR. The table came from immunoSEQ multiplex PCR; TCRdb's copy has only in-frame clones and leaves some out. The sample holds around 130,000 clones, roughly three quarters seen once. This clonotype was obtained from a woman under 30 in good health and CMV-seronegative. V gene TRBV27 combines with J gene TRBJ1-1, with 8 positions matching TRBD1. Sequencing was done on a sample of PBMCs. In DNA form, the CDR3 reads TGTGCCAGCAGTTCCGGACAGGGTGAAGCTTTCTTT. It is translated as CASSSGQGEAFF.